The T cell receptor beta chain under discussion was sequenced for a study of CD8 T cells in ankylosing spondylitis. V gave up 5 bases and J gave up 2 bases; unmatched junction bases: 7. Germline CDR1 reads MDHEN; CDR2 reads SYDVKM. CDR3 length equals 16 residues. This clonotype has ten or more counts. What it binds is unknown. The study's findings and limits: Disease-linked clones displayed a CD8+ phenotype and appeared relatively rarely in peripheral blood. Blood of patients with ankylosing spondylitis appeared to be characterized by a TCR beta motif of eight highly homologous variants. Researchers reportedly found disease-linked clones significantly enriched in matched ankylosing spondylitis synovial fluid.

Each CDR3 protein gets one entry after TCRdb re-called the 5' RACE reads with MiXCR. This sample has 50,000 or so distinct CDR3 sequences, with around 7.4% found just once. This clonotype was sampled from a female donor with ankylosing spondylitis or in good health (not recorded which). The material sequenced was blood, either unsorted or a sorted T cell fraction (not recorded which). The V gene is TRBV28, the J gene TRBJ1-5, with 9 bases identical to TRBD1. The CDR3 is CASSTGQGNGNQPQHF. CDR3 coding DNA: TGTGCCAGCAGTACGGGACAGGGTAACGGCAATCAGCCCCAGCATTTT.